The clone carrying this TCR beta chain appeared once. Its antigen is unknown. These data originate in a study of vaccination and CD4 T cells after COVID-19. Documented treatment: roughly 11-day PBMC culture with coronavirus spike peptide pools or control peptides (ViraFEST assay). The assay that was used to sequence DNA from cultured CD4+ T cells was the Oncomine TCR Beta short-read assay. TCRdb re-derived calls from the PCR reads in MiXCR, one entry per CDR3 protein. This table holds 10,000 to 15,000 distinct CDR3 sequences, roughly 74% found once. This CDR3 spans 14 amino acids. CDR1 is DFQATT, CDR2 SNEGSKA, per germline (reference sequence). Trimming took off 4 bases at V and 0 bases at J, with 12 bases between the two ends.

The V call is TRBV20-1, the J call TRBJ2-5; weak D call: TRBD2 (6 bases). What was sequenced was CD4+ T cells from blood, cultured in vitro. This TCR was sampled from a human donor who had recovered from COVID-19. Written as DNA, the CDR3 is TGCAGTGCTACACGGGAGTATTACCAAGAGACCCAGTACTTC. It codes for CSATREYYQETQYF.